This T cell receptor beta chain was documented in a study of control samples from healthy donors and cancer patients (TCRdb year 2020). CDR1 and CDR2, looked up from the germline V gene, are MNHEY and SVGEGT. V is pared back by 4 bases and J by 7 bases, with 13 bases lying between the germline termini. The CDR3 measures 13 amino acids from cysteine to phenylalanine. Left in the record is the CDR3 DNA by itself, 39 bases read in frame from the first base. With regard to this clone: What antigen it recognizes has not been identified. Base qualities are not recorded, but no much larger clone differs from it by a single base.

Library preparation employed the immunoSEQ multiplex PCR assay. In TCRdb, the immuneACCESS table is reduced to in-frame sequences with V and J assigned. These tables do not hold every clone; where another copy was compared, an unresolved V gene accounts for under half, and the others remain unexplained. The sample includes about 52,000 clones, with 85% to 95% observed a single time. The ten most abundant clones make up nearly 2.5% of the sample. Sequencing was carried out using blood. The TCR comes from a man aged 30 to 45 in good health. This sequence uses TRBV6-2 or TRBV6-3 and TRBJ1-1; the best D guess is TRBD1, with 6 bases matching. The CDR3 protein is CASSLRTGHEAFF. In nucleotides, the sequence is TGTGCCAGCAGTTTACGAACGGGACATGAAGCTTTCTTT.